This TCR beta chain was recorded in a study of PD-1 blockade in classical Hodgkin lymphoma. Only in-frame clones appear in the TCRdb table, and some are missing; sequencing was by immunoSEQ multiplex PCR. The profile covers around 43,000 clones, with approximately 90% appearing a single time and nearly 5% taken by the ten largest. Stated time point: newly diagnosed, previously untreated cHL patient sample. Serving as comparison were PBMCs from newly diagnosed, untreated classical Hodgkin lymphoma, which were sequenced alongside the relapsed/refractory trial patients. V lost 6 bases, J lost 3 bases, and 9 bases lay in between. Germline assignment: CDR1 MGHDK and CDR2 SYGVNS. This CDR3 is 12 amino acids long. Study-level points and caveats: According to reports, newly diagnosed patients had lower baseline TCR diversity than healthy donors, and relapsed/refractory patients had lower baseline TCR diversity still.

For this clone: The antigen is undetermined.

The sequencing sample was made of peripheral blood mononuclear cells (PBMCs). The source is a human donor with classical Hodgkin lymphoma. This chain uses TRBV25-1 with TRBJ2-7, with D hard to call. CDR3 nucleotides: TGTGCCAGCAGCCCTCCTGGCTACGAGCAGTACTTC. It codes for CASSPPGYEQYF.